The source of this TCR beta chain is a study of cytomegalovirus exposure and HLA in healthy donors. A multiplex PCR was run with 60 Vbeta primers and 13 Jbeta primers. Clones were read by immunoSEQ multiplex PCR, and TCRdb kept only the in-frame ones, dropping some. Seen here are roughly 130,000 clones, about 82% observed once, and the top ten hold 1.2%. Losses at the gene ends were 6 bases for V and 5 bases for J; bases not matched to a gene: 1. CDR1 and CDR2 from the germline V gene are LGHNA and YNFKEQ. CDR3 size: 13 residues. Samples came from healthy bone marrow donors. This TCR was recovered from a boy younger than 18 in good health and CMV-seronegative. Sequenced sample: PBMCs. The chain combines TRBV4-2 with TRBJ1-5; 10 bases fit TRBD1. In nucleotides, the CDR3 is TGTGCCAGCAGTGGGACAGGGGATCAGCCCCAGCATTTT. This gives the protein CASSGTGDQPQHF.